This T cell receptor (beta chain) appears in the sequencing data of a study of CD8 T cells in ankylosing spondylitis. Overall study findings and caveats: Some motif variants had been reported before (in reactive arthritis synovial fluid and blood). Disease-linked clones had a CD8+ phenotype and relatively low frequency in peripheral blood.

Library preparation for TCR beta used quantitative 5'-RACE with molecular barcodes. TCRdb reprocessed the 5' RACE reads via MiXCR and lists one record per CDR3 protein. The sample records roughly 46,000 distinct CDR3 sequences, under 5% being singletons. Germline V gene data show CDR1 as SGDLS and CDR2 as YYNGEE. The CDR3 sequence is 16 residues long. Trimming stripped 4 bases from V and 1 base from J, with 16 bases between. In this sample, this clonotype turned up many times. Its antigen remains unidentified. Sample: blood, either unsorted or a sorted T cell fraction (not recorded which). The TCR was taken from a female donor with ankylosing spondylitis or in good health (not recorded which). The chain combines TRBV9 with TRBJ2-3; D tentatively reads TRBD1 or TRBD2 (5 bases each). In nucleotides, the CDR3 is TGTGCCAGCAGCCCTCAGGGTCGGGGAGGCACAGATACGCAGTATTTT. Translating gives CASSPQGRGGTDTQYF.